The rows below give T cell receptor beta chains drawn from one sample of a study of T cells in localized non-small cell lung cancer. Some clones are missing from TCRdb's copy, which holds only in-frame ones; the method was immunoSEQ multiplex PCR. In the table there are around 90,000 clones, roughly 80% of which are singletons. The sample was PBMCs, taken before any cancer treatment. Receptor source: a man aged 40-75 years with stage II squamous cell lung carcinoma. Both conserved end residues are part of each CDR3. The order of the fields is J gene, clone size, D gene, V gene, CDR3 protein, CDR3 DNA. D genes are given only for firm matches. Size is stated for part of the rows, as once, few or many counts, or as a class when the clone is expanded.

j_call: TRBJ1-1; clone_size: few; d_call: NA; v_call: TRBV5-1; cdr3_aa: CASTGANTEAFF; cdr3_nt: TGCGCCAGCACTGGAGCGAACACTGAAGCTTTCTTT
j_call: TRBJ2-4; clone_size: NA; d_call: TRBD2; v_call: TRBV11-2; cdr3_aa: CASRGLAELAKNIQYF; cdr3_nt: TGTGCCAGCAGGGGACTAGCGGAATTAGCCAAAAACATTCAGTACTTC
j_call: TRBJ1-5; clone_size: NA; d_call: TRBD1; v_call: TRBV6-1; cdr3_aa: CASTPGQLNQPQHF; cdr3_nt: TGTGCCAGCACTCCGGGACAGCTCAATCAGCCCCAGCATTTT
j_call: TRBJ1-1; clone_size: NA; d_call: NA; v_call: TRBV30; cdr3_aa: CAWSDRRFRLEAFF; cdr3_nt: TGTGCCTGGAGTGACCGTAGGTTTCGCTTGGAAGCTTTCTTT
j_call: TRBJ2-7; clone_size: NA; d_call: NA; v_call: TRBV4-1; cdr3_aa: CASSQDPRTPTYEQYF; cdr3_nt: TGCGCCAGCAGCCAAGATCCCCGGACACCGACCTACGAGCAGTACTTC
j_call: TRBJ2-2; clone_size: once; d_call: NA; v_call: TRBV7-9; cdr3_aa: CASSLLRGLRTGELFF; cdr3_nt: TGTGCCAGCAGCCTACTCCGAGGGTTACGGACCGGGGAGCTGTTTTTT
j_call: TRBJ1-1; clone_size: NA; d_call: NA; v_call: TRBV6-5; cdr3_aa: CASSYEGRANTEAFF; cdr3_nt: TGTGCCAGCAGTTACGAAGGACGGGCGAACACTGAAGCTTTCTTT
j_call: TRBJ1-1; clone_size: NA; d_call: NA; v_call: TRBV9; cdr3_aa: CASSPAGGNTEAFF; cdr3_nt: TGTGCCAGCAGCCCAGCGGGAGGTAACACTGAAGCTTTCTTT
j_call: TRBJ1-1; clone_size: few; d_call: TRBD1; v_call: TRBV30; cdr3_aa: CAWSRQGGTEAFF; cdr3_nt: TGTGCCTGGAGTCGACAGGGAGGGACTGAAGCTTTCTTT
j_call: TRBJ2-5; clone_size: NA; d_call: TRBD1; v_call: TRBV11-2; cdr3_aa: CASSLDPRGQETQYF; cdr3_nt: TGTGCCAGCAGCTTAGATCCCAGGGGGCAGGAGACCCAGTACTTC
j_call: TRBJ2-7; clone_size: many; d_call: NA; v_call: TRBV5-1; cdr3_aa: CASSFGAGEYEQYF; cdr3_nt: TGCGCCAGCAGCTTCGGGGCAGGGGAATACGAGCAGTACTTC
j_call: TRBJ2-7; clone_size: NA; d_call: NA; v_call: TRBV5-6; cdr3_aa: CASSRLTETYEQYF; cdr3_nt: TGTGCCAGCAGCCGATTGACCGAGACCTACGAGCAGTACTTC
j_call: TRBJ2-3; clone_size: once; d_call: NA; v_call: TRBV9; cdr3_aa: CASSVDLVSTDTQYF; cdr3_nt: TGTGCCAGCAGCGTAGACCTGGTCAGCACAGATACGCAGTATTTT
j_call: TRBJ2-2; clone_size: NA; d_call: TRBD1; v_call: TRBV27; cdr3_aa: CASSSGQGHNTGELFF; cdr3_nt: TGTGCCAGCAGTTCTGGACAGGGGCACAACACCGGGGAGCTGTTTTTT
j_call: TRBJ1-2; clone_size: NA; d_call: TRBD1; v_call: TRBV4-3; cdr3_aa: CASSQEGGGAGYGYTF; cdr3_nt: TGCGCCAGCAGCCAAGAAGGAGGGGGCGCTGGCTATGGCTACACCTTC
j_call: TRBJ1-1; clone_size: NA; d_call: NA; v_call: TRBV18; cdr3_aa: CASSPNNGGREAFF; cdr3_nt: TGTGCCAGCTCACCCAATAACGGGGGGCGTGAAGCTTTCTTT
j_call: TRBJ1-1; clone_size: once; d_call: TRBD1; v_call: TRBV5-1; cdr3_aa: CASSKGQGSVSEAFF; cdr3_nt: TGCGCCAGCAGCAAGGGACAGGGGTCGGTTTCGGAAGCTTTCTTT
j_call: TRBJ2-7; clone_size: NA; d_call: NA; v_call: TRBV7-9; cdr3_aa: CASSLGDYEQYF; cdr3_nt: TGTGCCAGCAGCTTAGGGGACTACGAGCAGTACTTC
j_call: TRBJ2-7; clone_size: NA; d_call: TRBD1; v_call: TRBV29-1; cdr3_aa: CSVVGGQGRGNEQYF; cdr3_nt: TGCAGCGTTGTAGGGGGACAGGGCCGAGGGAACGAGCAGTACTTC
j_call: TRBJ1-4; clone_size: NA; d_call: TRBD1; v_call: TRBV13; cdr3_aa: CASSLTGTGNEKLFF; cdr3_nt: TGTGCCAGCAGCTTAACGGGGACAGGGAACGAAAAACTGTTTTTT
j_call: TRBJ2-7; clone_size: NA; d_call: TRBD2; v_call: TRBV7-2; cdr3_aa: CASSLTGGTSYEQYF; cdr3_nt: TGTGCCAGCAGCTTAACGGGAGGGACCTCCTACGAGCAGTACTTC
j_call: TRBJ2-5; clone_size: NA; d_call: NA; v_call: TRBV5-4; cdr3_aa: CASSRDLKEETQYF; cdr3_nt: TGTGCCAGCAGCAGGGACCTGAAAGAAGAGACCCAGTACTTC
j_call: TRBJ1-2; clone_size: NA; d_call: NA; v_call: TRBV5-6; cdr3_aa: CASSPALGNYGYTF; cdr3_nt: TGTGCCAGCAGCCCCGCCCTGGGAAACTATGGCTACACCTTC
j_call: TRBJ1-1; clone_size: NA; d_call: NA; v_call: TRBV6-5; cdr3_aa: CASSSGWNTEAFF; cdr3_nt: TGTGCCAGCAGTTCGGGTTGGAACACTGAAGCTTTCTTT
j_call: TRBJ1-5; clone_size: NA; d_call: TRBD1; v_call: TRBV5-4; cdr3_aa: CASSLGGTGHNQPQHF; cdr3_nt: TGTGCCAGCAGCTTGGGTGGGACAGGCCACAATCAGCCCCAGCATTTT
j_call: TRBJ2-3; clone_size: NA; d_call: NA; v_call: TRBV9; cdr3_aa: CASTRGAGEDTQYF; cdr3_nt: TGTGCCAGCACTCGGGGGGCCGGGGAAGATACGCAGTATTTT
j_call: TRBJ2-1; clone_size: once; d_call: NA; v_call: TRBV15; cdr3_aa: CATSRDLRDEQFF; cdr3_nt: TGTGCCACCAGCAGAGATCTGCGGGATGAGCAGTTCTTC
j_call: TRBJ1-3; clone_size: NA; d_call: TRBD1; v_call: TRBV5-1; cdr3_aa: CASSLGQGIRNTIYF; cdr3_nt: TGCGCCAGCAGCTTGGGACAGGGTATCCGAAACACCATATATTTT
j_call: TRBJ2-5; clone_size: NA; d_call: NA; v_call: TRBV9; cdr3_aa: CASSVGPSTQTQYF; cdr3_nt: TGTGCCAGCAGCGTAGGACCTTCCACACAGACCCAGTACTTC
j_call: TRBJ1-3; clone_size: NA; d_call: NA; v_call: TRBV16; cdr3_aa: CASSPQTGYLRNTIYF; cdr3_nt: TGTGCCAGCAGCCCACAGACGGGGTATTTGAGAAACACCATATATTTT
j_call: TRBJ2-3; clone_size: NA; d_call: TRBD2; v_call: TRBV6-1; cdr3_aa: CASSGLAGVVTDTQYF; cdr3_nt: TGTGCCAGCAGTGGACTAGCGGGAGTGGTGACAGATACGCAGTATTTT
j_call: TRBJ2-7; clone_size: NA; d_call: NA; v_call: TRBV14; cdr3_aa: CASSQPFSYEQYF; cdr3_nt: TGTGCCAGCAGCCAACCGTTCTCCTACGAGCAGTACTTC
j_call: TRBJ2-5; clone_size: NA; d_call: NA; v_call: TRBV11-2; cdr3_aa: CASRSVETQYF; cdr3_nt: TGTGCCAGCAGAAGTGTAGAGACCCAGTACTTC
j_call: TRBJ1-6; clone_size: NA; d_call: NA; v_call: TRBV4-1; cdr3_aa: CASSRGVQSSYNSPLHF; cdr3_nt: TGCGCCAGCAGCCGGGGGGTCCAGAGCTCCTATAATTCACCCCTCCACTTT
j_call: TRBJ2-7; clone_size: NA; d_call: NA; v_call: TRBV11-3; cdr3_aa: CASSLDLREQYF; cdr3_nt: TGTGCCAGCAGCTTAGATCTTAGGGAGCAGTACTTC
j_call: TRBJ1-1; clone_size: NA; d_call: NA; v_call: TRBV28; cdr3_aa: CASSRPVGGGTEAFF; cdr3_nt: TGTGCCAGCAGCCGCCCGGTCGGCGGAGGCACTGAAGCTTTCTTT
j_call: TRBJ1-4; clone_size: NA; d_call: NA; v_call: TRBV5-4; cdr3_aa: CASSWGDSRSNEKLFF; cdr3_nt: TGTGCCAGCAGTTGGGGGGACTCCCGTTCTAATGAAAAACTGTTTTTT
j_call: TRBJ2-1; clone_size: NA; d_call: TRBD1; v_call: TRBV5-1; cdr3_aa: CASSWTGAAYNEQFF; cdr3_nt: TGCGCCAGCAGCTGGACAGGGGCGGCCTACAATGAGCAGTTCTTC
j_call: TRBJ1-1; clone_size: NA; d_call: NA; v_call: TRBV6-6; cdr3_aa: CASSFPNTEAFF; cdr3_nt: TGTGCCAGCAGTTTCCCGAACACTGAAGCTTTCTTT
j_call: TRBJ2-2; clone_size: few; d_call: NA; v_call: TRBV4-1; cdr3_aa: CASSQDPGPGELFF; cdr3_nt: TGCGCCAGCAGCCAAGATCCAGGGCCCGGGGAGCTGTTTTTT
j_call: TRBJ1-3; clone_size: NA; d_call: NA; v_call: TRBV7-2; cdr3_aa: CASSSRVIGRVTSGNTIYF; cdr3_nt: TGTGCCAGCAGCTCGAGGGTTATCGGGAGGGTGACTTCTGGAAACACCATATATTTT
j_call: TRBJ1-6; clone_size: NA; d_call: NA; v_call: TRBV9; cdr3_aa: CASSSSGSYNSPLHF; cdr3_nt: TGTGCCAGCAGCTCCTCAGGCTCCTATAATTCACCCCTCCACTTT
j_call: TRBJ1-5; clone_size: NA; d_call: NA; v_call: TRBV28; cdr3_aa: CASSLSIGLGSGDQPQHF; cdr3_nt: TGTGCCAGCAGTTTATCGATCGGGCTGGGGTCAGGGGATCAGCCCCAGCATTTT
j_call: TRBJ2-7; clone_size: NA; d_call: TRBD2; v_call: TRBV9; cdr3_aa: CASSVSIAGVDEQYF; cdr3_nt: TGTGCCAGCAGCGTTAGCATAGCGGGAGTAGATGAGCAGTACTTC
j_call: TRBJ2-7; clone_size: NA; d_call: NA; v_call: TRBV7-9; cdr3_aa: CASMADSGQYF; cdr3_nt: TGTGCCAGCATGGCGGACTCCGGGCAGTACTTC
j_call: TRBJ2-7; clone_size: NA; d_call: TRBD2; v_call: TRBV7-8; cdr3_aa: CASSNGLAGAYEQYF; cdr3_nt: TGTGCCAGCAGCAACGGACTAGCGGGCGCCTACGAGCAGTACTTC
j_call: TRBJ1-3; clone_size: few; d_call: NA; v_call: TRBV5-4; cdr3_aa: CASSSGSQVSGNTIYF; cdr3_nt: TGTGCCAGCAGCTCGGGTTCACAGGTCTCTGGAAACACCATATATTTT
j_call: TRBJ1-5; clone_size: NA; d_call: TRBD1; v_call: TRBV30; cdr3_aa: CAWSPGQGGQPQHF; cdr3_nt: TGTGCCTGGAGTCCTGGACAGGGGGGTCAGCCCCAGCATTTT
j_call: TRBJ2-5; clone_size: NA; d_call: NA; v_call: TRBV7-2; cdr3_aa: CASSLYRETQYF; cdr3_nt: TGTGCCAGCAGCTTGTACCGGGAGACCCAGTACTTC